This TCR beta chain was identified during a study of vaccination and CD4 T cells after COVID-19. Looking at the study overall: Stimulation used overlapping spike peptides from SARS-CoV-2, HCoV-NL63, HCoV-OC43 and HCoV-229E.

The sample holds a few counts of this clonotype. No antigen is known for it. Whole-study findings and limits: Spike mono-reactivity was the property of 304 of 307 vaccine-specific clones in convalescent patients.

As to treatment: roughly ten-day PBMC culture with coronavirus spike peptide pools or control peptides (ViraFEST assay). CD4+ T cells were isolated by negative selection after around nine days of culture. Germline values: CDR1 MNHEY, CDR2 SMNVEV (reference sequence). V trimming: 7 bases; J trimming: 0 bases; junction bases outside the gene matches: 7. The CDR3 runs to 15 residues. The Oncomine TCR Beta short-read assay sequenced DNA from cultured CD4+ T cells. MiXCR, run by TCRdb on the PCR reads, gives a single entry per CDR3 protein. The table shows almost 9,500 distinct CDR3 sequences, with roughly half occurring only once.

This TCR was recovered from a human donor who had recovered from COVID-19. Input material: CD4+ T cells from blood, cultured in vitro. This sequence joins TRBV27 and TRBJ1-1; 8 bases line up with TRBD1. Written as DNA, the CDR3 is TGTGCCAGCATGTGGACAGGGCGGTTGAACACTGAAGCTTTCTTT. Its protein is CASMWTGRLNTEAFF.